This TCR beta chain was recovered during a study of cytomegalovirus exposure and HLA in healthy donors. Findings and caveats of the study: Fewer N-insertions (relative to the approximately 700-donor mean) were reportedly seen in an Asian-associated ancestry cluster in a later analysis. The presence/absence work took it that sequencing depth was about the same across donors. When a later analysis compared HLA-associated TCR beta chains with equally common others, the HLA-associated chains turned out to be more clonally expanded and to have lower generation probabilities. Data from an earlier analysis indicated that most TCR beta V segments were productive either about 87% or about 30% of the time.

J lost 7 bases, V lost 4 bases, and 9 bases had no gene match. Germline values: CDR1 SNHLY, CDR2 FYNNEI. The CDR3 has 14 residues. On this clone: Its antigen is not known.

13 Jbeta primers and 60 Vbeta primers were used for the PCR. The data were produced by immunoSEQ multiplex PCR, yet TCRdb's version contains in-frame clones alone and is incomplete. The table records about 250,000 clones, around 80% of them present only once. The TCR originated in a girl aged 2 to 9 in good health and CMV-seronegative. The chain links TRBV2 to TRBJ2-7; 8 bases map to TRBD1. Sequenced sample: PBMCs. Here the CDR3 DNA reads TGTGCCAGCAGTGTTGTGCAGGGGGCGCGGGAGCAGTACTTC. It is translated as CASSVVQGAREQYF.